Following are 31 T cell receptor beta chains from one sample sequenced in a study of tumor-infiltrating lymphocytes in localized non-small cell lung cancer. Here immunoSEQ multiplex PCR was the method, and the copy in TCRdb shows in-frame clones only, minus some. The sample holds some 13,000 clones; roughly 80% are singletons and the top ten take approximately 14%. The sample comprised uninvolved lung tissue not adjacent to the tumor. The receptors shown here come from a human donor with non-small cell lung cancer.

CDR3 residues: CASSPAGGTGANVLTF. Here the CDR3 DNA reads TGTGCCAGCAGCCCGGCCGGAGGGACTGGGGCCAACGTCCTGACTTTC. The genes are TRBV14 and TRBJ2-6, with D perhaps TRBD2 (6 bases). The V gene lost 4 bases and the J gene lost 2 bases, with 12 bases spanning the gap. The CDR3 is 16 amino acids. Germline assignment: CDR1 SGHDN and CDR2 FVKESK.

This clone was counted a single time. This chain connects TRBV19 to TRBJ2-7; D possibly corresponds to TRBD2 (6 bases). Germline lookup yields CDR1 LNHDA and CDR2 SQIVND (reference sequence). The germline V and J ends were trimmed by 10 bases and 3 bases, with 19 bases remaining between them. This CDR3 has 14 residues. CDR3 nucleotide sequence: TGTGCCACTTCCCTTAGCGGCAATATCTACGAGCAGTACTTC. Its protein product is CATSLSGNIYEQYF.

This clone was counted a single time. DNA for the CDR3: TGTGCCAGCAGCTTCGGTCAGGGAAACAATGAGCAGTTCTTC. This translates into CASSFGQGNNEQFF. The chain is built from TRBV11-3 and TRBJ2-1; maybe TRBD1 (5 bases). Germline-derived CDR1 and CDR2 are SGHNT and YENEEA. V lost 3 bases to trimming and J lost 5 bases, with 11 bases between them. The CDR3 covers 14 residues.

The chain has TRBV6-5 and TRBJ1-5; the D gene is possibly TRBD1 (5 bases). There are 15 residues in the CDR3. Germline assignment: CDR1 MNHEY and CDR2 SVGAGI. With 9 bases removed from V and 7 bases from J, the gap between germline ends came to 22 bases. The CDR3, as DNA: TGTGCCAGTCCCAAGGCTCGAGGGGATCGACAGCCCCAGCATTTT. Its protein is CASPKARGDRQPQHF.

The CDR3 spells CASSIDRDDNQPQHF. The CDR3 bases are TGTGCCAGTAGCATTGACAGGGATGACAATCAGCCCCAGCATTTT. The chain joins TRBV19 to TRBJ1-5; 7 bases map to TRBD1. The V gene end was trimmed by 6 bases and the J gene end by 3 bases; junction bases not matched to a gene: 8. Germline V gene lookup returns CDR1 LNHDA and CDR2 SQIVND (reference sequence). The CDR3 sequence is 15 residues long.

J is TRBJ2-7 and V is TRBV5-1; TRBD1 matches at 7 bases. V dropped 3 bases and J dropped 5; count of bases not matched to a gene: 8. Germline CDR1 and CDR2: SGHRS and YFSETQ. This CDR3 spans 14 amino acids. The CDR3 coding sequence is TGCGCCAGCAGCTCCAGGGGGATGCAGAACGAGCAGTACTTC. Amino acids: CASSSRGMQNEQYF.

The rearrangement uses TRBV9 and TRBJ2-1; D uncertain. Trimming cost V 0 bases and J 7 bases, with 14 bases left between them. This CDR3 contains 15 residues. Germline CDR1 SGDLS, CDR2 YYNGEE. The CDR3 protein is CASSVVGGPRNEQFF. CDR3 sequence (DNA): TGTGCCAGCAGCGTAGTGGGCGGCCCAAGGAATGAGCAGTTCTTC.

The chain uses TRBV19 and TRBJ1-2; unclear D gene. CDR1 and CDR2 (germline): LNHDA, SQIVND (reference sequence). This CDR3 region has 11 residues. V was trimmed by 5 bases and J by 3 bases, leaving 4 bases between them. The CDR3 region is CASSAHYGYTF. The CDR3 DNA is TGTGCCAGTAGTGCTCACTATGGCTACACCTTC.

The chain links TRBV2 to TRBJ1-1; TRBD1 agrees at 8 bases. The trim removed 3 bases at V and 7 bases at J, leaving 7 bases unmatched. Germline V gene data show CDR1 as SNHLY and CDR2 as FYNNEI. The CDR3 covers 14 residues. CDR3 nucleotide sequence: TGTGCCAGCAGTGATTTTGGACAGGGAGTTGAAGCTTTCTTT. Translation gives CASSDFGQGVEAFF. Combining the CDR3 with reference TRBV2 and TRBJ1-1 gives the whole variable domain EPEVTQTPSHQVTQMGQEVILRCVPISNHLYFYWYRQILGQKVEFLVSFYNNEISEKSEIFDDQFSVERPDGSNFTLKIRSTKLEDSAMYFCASSDFGQGVEAFFGQGTRLTVV.

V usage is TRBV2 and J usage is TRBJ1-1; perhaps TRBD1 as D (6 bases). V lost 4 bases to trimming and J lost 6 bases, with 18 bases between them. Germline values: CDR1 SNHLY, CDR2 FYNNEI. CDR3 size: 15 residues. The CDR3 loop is CASSGSLLGAAEAFF. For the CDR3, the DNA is TGTGCCAGCAGTGGGTCCCTCTTGGGGGCAGCTGAAGCTTTCTTT.

As DNA, the CDR3 is TGTGCCAGCAGCACTACCGGGACAGGGAACTACGAGCAGTACTTC. Translated: CASSTTGTGNYEQYF. The chain carries TRBV7-6 and TRBJ2-7, with TRBD1 matching 9 bases. The CDR3 is 15 amino acids. V was clipped by 5 bases and J by 3 bases; unmatched bases: 8. Germline V gene data show CDR1 as SGHVS and CDR2 as FNYEAQ.

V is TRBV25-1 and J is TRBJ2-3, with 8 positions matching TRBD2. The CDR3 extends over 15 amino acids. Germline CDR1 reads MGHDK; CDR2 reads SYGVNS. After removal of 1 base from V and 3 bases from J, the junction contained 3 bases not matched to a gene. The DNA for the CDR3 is TGTGCCAGCAGTGAATTTGGCGGGAGGACAGATACGCAGTATTTT. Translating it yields CASSEFGGRTDTQYF.

CDR3 in DNA: TGTGCCAGCAGCTTATGGGGGGATCAGCCCCAGCATTTT. The encoded protein is CASSLWGDQPQHF. V and J are TRBV7-8 and TRBJ1-5; D is possibly TRBD1 (5 bases). Trimming removed 2 bases at V and 5 bases at J, with 7 bases between. The CDR3 loop spans 13 amino acids. Per the germline V gene, CDR1 is SGHVS and CDR2 is FQNEAQ.

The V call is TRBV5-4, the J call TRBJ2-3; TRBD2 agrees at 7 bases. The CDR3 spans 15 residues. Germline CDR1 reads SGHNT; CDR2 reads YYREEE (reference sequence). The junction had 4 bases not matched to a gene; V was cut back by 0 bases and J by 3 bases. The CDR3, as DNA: TGTGCCAGCAGCTTGGCGACGGGAGGTACAGATACGCAGTATTTT. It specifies CASSLATGGTDTQYF.

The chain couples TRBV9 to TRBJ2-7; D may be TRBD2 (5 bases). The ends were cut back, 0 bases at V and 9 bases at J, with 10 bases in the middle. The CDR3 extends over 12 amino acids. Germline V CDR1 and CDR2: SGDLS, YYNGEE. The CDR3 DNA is TGTGCCAGCAGCGTAGAGGGTGGAGGGCAGTACTTC. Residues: CASSVEGGGQYF.

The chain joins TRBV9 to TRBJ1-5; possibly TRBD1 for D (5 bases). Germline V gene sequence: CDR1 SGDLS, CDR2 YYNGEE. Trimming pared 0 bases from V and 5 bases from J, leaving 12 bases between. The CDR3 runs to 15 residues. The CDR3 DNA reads TGTGCCAGCAGCGTAGACGGCCGGGGCTATCAGCCCCAGCATTTT. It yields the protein CASSVDGRGYQPQHF. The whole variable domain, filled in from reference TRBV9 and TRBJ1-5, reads DSGVTQTPKHLITATGQRVTLRCSPRSGDLSVYWYQQSLDQGLQFLIQYYNGEERAKGNILERFSAQQFPDLHSELNLSSLELGDSALYFCASSVDGRGYQPQHFGDGTRLSIL.

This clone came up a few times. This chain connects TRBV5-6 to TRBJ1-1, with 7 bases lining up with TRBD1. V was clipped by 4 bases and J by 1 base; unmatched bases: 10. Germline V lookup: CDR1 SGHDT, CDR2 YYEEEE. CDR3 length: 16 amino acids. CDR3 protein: CASSLYRDSQNTEAFF. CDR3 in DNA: TGTGCCAGCAGCCTATATCGGGACAGCCAGAACACTGAAGCTTTCTTT.

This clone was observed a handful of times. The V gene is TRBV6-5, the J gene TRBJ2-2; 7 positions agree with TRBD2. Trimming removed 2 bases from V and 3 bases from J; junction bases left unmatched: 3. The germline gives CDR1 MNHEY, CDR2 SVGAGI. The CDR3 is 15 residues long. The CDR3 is CASSYETSYTGELFF. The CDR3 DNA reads TGTGCCAGCAGTTACGAGACTAGCTACACCGGGGAGCTGTTTTTT.

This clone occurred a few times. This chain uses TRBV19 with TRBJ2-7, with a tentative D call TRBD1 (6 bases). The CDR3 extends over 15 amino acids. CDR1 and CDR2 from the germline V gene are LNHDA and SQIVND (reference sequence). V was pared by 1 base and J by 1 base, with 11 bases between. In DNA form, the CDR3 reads TGTGCCAGTAGTATAGGTGGACAGCGTTCCTACGAGCAGTACTTC. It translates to CASSIGGQRSYEQYF.

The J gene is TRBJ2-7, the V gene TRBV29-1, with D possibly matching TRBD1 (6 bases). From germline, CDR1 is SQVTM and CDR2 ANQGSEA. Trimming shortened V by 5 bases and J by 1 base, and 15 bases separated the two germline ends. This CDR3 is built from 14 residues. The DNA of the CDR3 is TGCAGCGTTCGGCAGGGTCAGGGGTCCTACGAGCAGTACTTC. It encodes CSVRQGQGSYEQYF.

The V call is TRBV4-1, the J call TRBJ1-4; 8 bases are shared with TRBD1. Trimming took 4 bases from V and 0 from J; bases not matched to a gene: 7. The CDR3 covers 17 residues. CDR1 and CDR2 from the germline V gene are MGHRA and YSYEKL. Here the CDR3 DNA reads TGCGCCAGCAGCCCGCGGACAGGGCATGCAACTAATGAAAAACTGTTTTTT. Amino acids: CASSPRTGHATNEKLFF.

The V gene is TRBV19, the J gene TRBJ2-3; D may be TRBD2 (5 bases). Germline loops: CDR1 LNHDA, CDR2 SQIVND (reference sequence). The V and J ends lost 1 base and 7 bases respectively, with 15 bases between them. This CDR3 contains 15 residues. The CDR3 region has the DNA TGTGCCAGTAGTATAGGCCTCCCCGCGGGCAATACGCAGTATTTT. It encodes CASSIGLPAGNTQYF.

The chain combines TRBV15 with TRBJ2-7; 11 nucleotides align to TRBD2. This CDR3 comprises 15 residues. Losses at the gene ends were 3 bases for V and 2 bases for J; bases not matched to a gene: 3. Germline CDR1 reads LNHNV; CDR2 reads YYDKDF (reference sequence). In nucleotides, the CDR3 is TGTGCCACCAGCAGCGGGACTAGCGGCACCTACGAGCAGTACTTC. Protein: CATSSGTSGTYEQYF.

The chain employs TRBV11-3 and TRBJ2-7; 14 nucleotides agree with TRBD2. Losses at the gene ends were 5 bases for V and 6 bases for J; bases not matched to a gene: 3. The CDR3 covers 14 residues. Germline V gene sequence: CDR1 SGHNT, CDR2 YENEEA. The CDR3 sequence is CASSGTSGRGEQYF. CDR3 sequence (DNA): TGTGCCAGCAGCGGGACTAGCGGGAGAGGCGAGCAGTACTTC. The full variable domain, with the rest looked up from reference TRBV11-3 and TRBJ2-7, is EAGVVQSPRYKIIEKKQPVAFWCNPISGHNTLYWYLQNLGQGPELLIRYENEEAVDDSQLPKDRFSAERLKGVDSTLKIQPAELGDSAVYLCASSGTSGRGEQYFGPGTRLTVT.

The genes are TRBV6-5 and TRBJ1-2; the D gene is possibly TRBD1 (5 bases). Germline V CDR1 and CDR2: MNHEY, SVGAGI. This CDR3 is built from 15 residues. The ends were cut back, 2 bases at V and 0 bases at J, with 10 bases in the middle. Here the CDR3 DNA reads TGTGCCAGCAGTTACGCCAGGGCTTCTAACTATGGCTACACCTTC. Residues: CASSYARASNYGYTF.

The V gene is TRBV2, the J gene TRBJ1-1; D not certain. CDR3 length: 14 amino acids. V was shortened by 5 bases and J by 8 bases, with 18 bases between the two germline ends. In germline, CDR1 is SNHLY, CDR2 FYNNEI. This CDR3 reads CASSTQVTHSEAFF. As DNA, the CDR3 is TGTGCCAGCAGTACTCAGGTAACCCATTCGGAAGCTTTCTTT.

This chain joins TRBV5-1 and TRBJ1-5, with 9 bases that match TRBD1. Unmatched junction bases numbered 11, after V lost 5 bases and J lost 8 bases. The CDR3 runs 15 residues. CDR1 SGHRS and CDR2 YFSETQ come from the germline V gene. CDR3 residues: CASSPLGTGNEPQHF. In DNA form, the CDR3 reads TGCGCCAGCAGTCCGCTAGGGACAGGGAACGAGCCCCAGCATTTT.

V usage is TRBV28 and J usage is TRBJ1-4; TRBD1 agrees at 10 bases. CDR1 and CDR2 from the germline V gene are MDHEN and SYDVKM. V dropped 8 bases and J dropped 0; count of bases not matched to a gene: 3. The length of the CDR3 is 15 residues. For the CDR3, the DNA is TGTGCCAGCTCCGGGACAGGGGCAACTAATGAAAAACTGTTTTTT. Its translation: CASSGTGATNEKLFF.

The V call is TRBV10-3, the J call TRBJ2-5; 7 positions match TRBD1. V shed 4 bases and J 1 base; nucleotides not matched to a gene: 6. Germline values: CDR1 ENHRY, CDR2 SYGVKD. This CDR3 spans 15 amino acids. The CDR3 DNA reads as TGTGCCATCAGTGCCGTAGGGGGCCCCCAAGAGACCCAGTACTTC. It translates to CAISAVGGPQETQYF.

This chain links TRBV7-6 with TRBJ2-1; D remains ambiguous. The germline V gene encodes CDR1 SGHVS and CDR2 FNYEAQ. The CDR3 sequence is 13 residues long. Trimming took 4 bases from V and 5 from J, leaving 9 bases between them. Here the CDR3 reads CASSWTVDNEQFF. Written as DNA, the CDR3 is TGTGCCAGCAGCTGGACGGTCGACAATGAGCAGTTCTTC.

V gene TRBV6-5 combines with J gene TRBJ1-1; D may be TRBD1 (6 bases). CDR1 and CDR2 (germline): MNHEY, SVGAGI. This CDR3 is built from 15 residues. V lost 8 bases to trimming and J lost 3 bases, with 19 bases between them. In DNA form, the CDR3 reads TGTGCCAGCGCCCTTTCGGAGGGGGGGTACACTGAAGCTTTCTTT. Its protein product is CASALSEGGYTEAFF.